The next 24 T cell receptor beta chains were all read from a single sample in a study of cytomegalovirus exposure and HLA in healthy donors. The PCR made use of 60 Vbeta and 13 Jbeta primers. The data were produced by immunoSEQ multiplex PCR, yet TCRdb's version contains in-frame clones alone and is incomplete. The sample spans about 140,000 clones; the ten largest clones claim about 2.3%. The sequencing input was PBMCs. The source is a woman younger than 35 in good health and CMV-seronegative.

V and J are TRBV13 and TRBJ2-3; D perhaps matches TRBD2 (6 bases). V dropped 3 bases and J dropped 4 bases, with 14 bases sitting between them. Germline V gene data show CDR1 as PRHDT and CDR2 as FYEKMQ (reference sequence). The CDR3 is 15 residues long. The CDR3 DNA sequence: TGTGCCAGCAGCTTGGTCGGGAGTTCCCCAGATACGCAGTATTTT. Translation: CASSLVGSSPDTQYF.

Notes on this clone: This CDR3 is also generated by other DNA sequences in the sample. The CDR3 region is CASSIAGGRTDTQYF. The CDR3 DNA follows: TGTGCCAGTAGTATAGCTGGCGGGAGGACAGATACGCAGTATTTT. This sequence joins TRBV19 and TRBJ2-3, with 8 bases aligning to TRBD2. Germline values: CDR1 LNHDA, CDR2 SQIVND (reference sequence). The CDR3 is 15 residues long. V shed 1 base, J shed 3 bases, and the junction held 3 bases outside the gene matches.

V usage is TRBV6-1 and J usage is TRBJ2-1, with 8 bases that match TRBD2. The CDR3 contains 19 residues. The V gene end was trimmed by 0 bases and the J gene end by 4 bases; junction bases not matched to a gene: 14. Germline V lookup: CDR1 MNHNS, CDR2 SASEGT. The CDR3 loop is CASSEAQGLVGGRYNEQFF. The CDR3 nucleotides read TGTGCCAGCAGTGAAGCCCAGGGACTAGTCGGGGGGAGATACAATGAGCAGTTCTTC.

This sequence joins TRBV7-3 and TRBJ2-1; TRBD2 agrees at 7 bases. Trimming removed 5 bases from V and 1 base from J; junction bases left unmatched: 5. The CDR3 loop spans 15 amino acids. Germline CDR1 reads SGHTA; CDR2 reads FQGTGA. The CDR3 DNA is TGTGCCAGCAGCAACACTAGCGTGTCCTACAATGAGCAGTTCTTC. Translated: CASSNTSVSYNEQFF.

The chain has TRBV7-6 and TRBJ2-7, with D unclear. The length of the CDR3 is 13 residues. Germline-derived CDR1 and CDR2 are SGHVS and FNYEAQ. The V gene lost 1 base and the J gene lost 4 bases, with 8 bases spanning the gap. This CDR3 reads CASSLDNYYEQYF. The CDR3 DNA reads as TGTGCCAGCAGCTTAGACAACTATTACGAGCAGTACTTC.

This sequence joins TRBV7-2 and TRBJ2-1; possibly TRBD2 for D (5 bases). This CDR3 has 15 residues. With 1 base removed from V and 8 bases from J, the gap between germline ends came to 15 bases. CDR1 SGHTA and CDR2 FQGNSA come from the germline V gene. DNA of the CDR3: TGTGCCAGCAGCTTAGTAGCGAGTGTGAGGGATGAGCAGTTCTTC. It is translated as CASSLVASVRDEQFF.

The chain couples TRBV19 to TRBJ1-5, with D perhaps matching TRBD1 (6 bases). V was clipped by 2 bases and J by 8 bases, with 16 bases between them. CDR1 LNHDA and CDR2 SQIVND come from the germline V gene (reference sequence). This CDR3 spans 15 amino acids. CDR3 sequence (DNA): TGTGCCAGTAGTATAAGTGCAGGGGAATCAAAGCCCCAGCATTTT. Translation: CASSISAGESKPQHF.

The J gene is TRBJ2-5, the V gene TRBV4-1, with a possible D match to TRBD1 (6 bases). The DNA end is more similar to TRBJ2-7, so the J call may be wrong. CDR1 is MGHRA and CDR2 is YSYEKL in the germline V gene. The CDR3 sequence is 12 residues long. The CDR3 protein is CASSPQGYEQYF. CDR3 DNA sequence: TGCGCCAGCAGCCCACAGGGCTACGAGCAGTACTTC.

The chain has TRBV6-1 and TRBJ2-3; no clear D. The CDR3 is 14 amino acids. Looked up from germline, CDR1 is MNHNS and CDR2 is SASEGT. The V and J ends lost 7 bases and 3 bases respectively, with 14 bases between them. CDR3 sequence reads: CASKARGGTDTQYF. DNA for the CDR3: TGTGCCAGCAAAGCCCGAGGTGGAACAGATACGCAGTATTTT.

The rearrangement uses TRBV6-6 and TRBJ2-7, with TRBD1 identical over 7 bases. Germline V gene sequence: CDR1 MNHNY, CDR2 SVGAGI (reference sequence). This CDR3 has 15 amino acids. After removal of 0 bases from V and 1 base from J, the junction contained 3 bases not matched to a gene. The CDR3 DNA is TGTGCCAGCAGTTACTCGCTGACAGGGTCCTACGAGCAGTACTTC. Its translation is CASSYSLTGSYEQYF.

The J gene is TRBJ2-7, the V gene TRBV7-6; TRBD2 aligns across 7 bases. V was pared by 5 bases and J by 0 bases, with 10 bases of the junction left unmatched. The CDR3 loop spans 16 amino acids. The germline CDR1 and CDR2 sequences are SGHVS and FNYEAQ. CDR3 in amino acids: CASSLQRGGFSYEQYF. The CDR3 DNA follows: TGTGCCAGCAGCCTGCAGCGGGGAGGGTTCTCCTACGAGCAGTACTTC.

The chain employs TRBV9 and TRBJ1-6; TRBD1 is a possible D gene (6 bases). The CDR3 totals 15 residues. Germline lookup yields CDR1 SGDLS and CDR2 YYNGEE. V lost 3 bases and J 9 bases, leaving 16 bases between the germline ends. The DNA of the CDR3 is TGTGCCAGCAGCGGCGGAACAGGGTCCCTTTCACCCCTCCACTTT. This sequence encodes CASSGGTGSLSPLHF.

The V call is TRBV18, the J call TRBJ2-7; D call uncertain. V was shortened by 6 bases and J by 2 bases, with 11 bases between the two germline ends. CDR1 and CDR2 (germline): KGHSH, LQKENI. The CDR3 is made up of 13 amino acids. CDR3 region: CASSPGSAYEQYV. DNA for the CDR3: TGTGCCAGCTCCCCCGGGTCTGCCTACGAGCAGTACGTC.

The chain is built from TRBV30 and TRBJ1-5; D may be TRBD1 (5 bases). V lost 2 bases, J lost 4 bases, and 9 bases lay in between. The CDR3 is 13 amino acids. The germline V gene has CDR1 GTSNPN and CDR2 SVGIG (reference sequence). CDR3 sequence: CAWSPQENQPQHF. CDR3 nucleotide sequence: TGTGCCTGGAGTCCACAGGAAAATCAGCCCCAGCATTTT. Full variable domain (outside the CDR3, taken from reference TRBV30 and TRBJ1-5): SQTIHQWPATLVQPVGSPLSLECTVEGTSNPNLYWYRQAAGRGLQLLFYSVGIGQISSEVPQNLSASRPQDRQFILSSKKLLLSDSGFYLCAWSPQENQPQHFGDGTRLSIL.

CDR3 sequence: CASSVGSGLNTGELFF. The CDR3 DNA follows: TGTGCCAGCAGCGTAGGTAGCGGACTGAACACCGGGGAGCTGTTTTTT. The chain combines TRBV9 with TRBJ2-2, with D possibly matching TRBD2 (6 bases). Germline lookup yields CDR1 SGDLS and CDR2 YYNGEE. This CDR3 spans 16 amino acids. V was shortened by 0 bases and J by 1 base, with 10 bases between the two germline ends.

The J gene is TRBJ1-1, the V gene TRBV5-4, with 11 bases fitting TRBD1. Per germline, CDR1 SGHNT and CDR2 YYREEE (reference sequence). The CDR3 totals 13 residues. J lost 4 bases, V lost 10 bases, and 6 bases had no gene match. For the CDR3, the DNA is TGTGCCTCGGGACAGGGGGAATTCACTGAAGCTTTCTTT. Its translation is CASGQGEFTEAFF.

The gene calls are TRBV5-6 and TRBJ2-5; the D is unclear. The J call is in doubt because the DNA end fits TRBJ2-7 better. The CDR3 runs 14 residues. Germline-derived CDR1 and CDR2 are SGHDT and YYEEEE. CDR3 protein: CASSLLAGSYEQYF. CDR3 DNA: TGTGCCAGCAGCTTGTTAGCTGGCTCCTACGAGCAGTACTTC.

The chain uses TRBV5-4 and TRBJ2-3; D ambiguous. V was pared by 0 bases and J by 5 bases, with 7 bases between. The V gene's germline CDR1 is SGHNT and CDR2 YYREEE (reference sequence). The CDR3 has 13 residues. The CDR3 bases are TGTGCCAGCAGCTTGGACTCTATAGATACGCAGTATTTT. This gives the protein CASSLDSIDTQYF.

The rearrangement joins TRBV11-2 to TRBJ2-3, with unresolved D. The CDR3 is made up of 14 amino acids. Germline assignment: CDR1 SGHAT and CDR2 FQNNGV. Trimming left V 3 bases short and J 5 bases short, with 12 bases between. The CDR3 DNA reads TGTGCCAGCAGCTTCCCATCGCGACAAGATACGCAGTATTTT. Translation gives CASSFPSRQDTQYF.

This chain connects TRBV19 to TRBJ2-4; possible D gene TRBD1, 6 bases. Germline CDR1 and CDR2: LNHDA and SQIVND (reference sequence). The CDR3 has 14 amino acids. V was shortened by 9 bases and J by 6 bases, with 18 bases between the two germline ends. The CDR3 region is CASKITGHGNIQYF. The CDR3, as DNA: TGTGCCAGCAAAATCACAGGGCATGGAAACATTCAGTACTTC. Supplemented by reference TRBV19 and TRBJ2-4, the full variable domain reads DGGITQSPKYLFRKEGQNVTLSCEQNLNHDAMYWYRQDPGQGLRLIYYSQIVNDFQKGDIAEGYSVSREKKESFPLTVTSAQKNPTAFYLCASKITGHGNIQYFGAGTRLSVL.

The gene calls are TRBV5-1 and TRBJ2-2; 8 positions match TRBD2. J gave up 6 bases and V 4 bases, and 11 bases lay outside the gene matches. Germline CDR1 SGHRS, CDR2 YFSETQ. CDR3 length: 16 amino acids. CDR3 DNA sequence: TGCGCCAGCAGCCTCCTGGGAGCGGGAGTAGCCGGGGAGCTGTTTTTT. This encodes CASSLLGAGVAGELFF. The complete variable domain, with remaining parts taken from reference TRBV5-1 and TRBJ2-2, reads KAGVTQTPRYLIKTRGQQVTLSCSPISGHRSVSWYQQTPGQGLQFLFEYFSETQRNKGNFPGRFSGRQFSNSRSEMNVSTLELGDSALYLCASSLLGAGVAGELFFGEGSRLTVL.

V gene TRBV7-9 combines with J gene TRBJ2-5; possible D gene TRBD1, 6 bases. The CDR3 length is 14 residues. Trimming removed 6 bases from V and 11 bases from J, with 22 bases in between. Germline CDR1 reads SEHNR; CDR2 reads FQNEAQ (reference sequence). This chain's CDR3 is CASRAQGSPAEQYF. The DNA for the CDR3 is TGTGCCAGCAGGGCCCAGGGGAGTCCGGCTGAGCAGTACTTC.

DNA for the CDR3: TGTGCCAGCAGGCCGGGACAGGTGAACACTGAAGCTTTCTTT. This translates into CASRPGQVNTEAFF. This chain connects TRBV27 to TRBJ1-1; the match to TRBD1 covers 8 bases. The trim removed 6 bases at V and 0 bases at J, leaving 3 bases unmatched. CDR1 and CDR2 from the germline V gene are MNHEY and SMNVEV (reference sequence). This CDR3 comprises 14 residues.

This rearrangement joins TRBV9 to TRBJ2-2; the match to TRBD1 covers 9 bases. Germline V lookup: CDR1 SGDLS, CDR2 YYNGEE. The CDR3 is 16 amino acids. V was clipped by 3 bases and J by 1 base; unmatched bases: 4. CDR3 residues: CASSAAGQGNTGELFF. The CDR3 coding sequence is TGTGCCAGCAGCGCAGCGGGACAGGGGAACACCGGGGAGCTGTTTTTT.